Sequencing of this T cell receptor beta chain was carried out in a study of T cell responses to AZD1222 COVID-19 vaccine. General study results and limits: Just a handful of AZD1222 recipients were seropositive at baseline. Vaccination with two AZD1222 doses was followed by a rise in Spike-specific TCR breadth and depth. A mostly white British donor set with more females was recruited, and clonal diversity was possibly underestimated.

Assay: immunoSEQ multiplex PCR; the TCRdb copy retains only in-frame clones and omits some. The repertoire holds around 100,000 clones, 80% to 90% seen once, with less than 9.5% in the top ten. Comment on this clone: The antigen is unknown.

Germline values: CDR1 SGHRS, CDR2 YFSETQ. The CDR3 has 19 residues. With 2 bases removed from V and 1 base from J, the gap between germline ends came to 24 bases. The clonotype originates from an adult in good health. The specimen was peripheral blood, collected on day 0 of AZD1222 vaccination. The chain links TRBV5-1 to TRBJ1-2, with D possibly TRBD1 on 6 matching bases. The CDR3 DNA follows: TGCGCCAGCAGCTTATTAACAGGGAGTACTCCCGGCGTTAACTATGGCTACACCTTC. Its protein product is CASSLLTGSTPGVNYGYTF.